This TCR beta chain was recorded in a study of regulatory T cells in long-lasting Graves disease. Study at large: Those Graves' patients who were newly diagnosed had been on antithyroid drugs under 3 months.

Time point given: newly diagnosed GD, antithyroid drugs for less than 3 months. Extracted RNA from PBMCs served as the source of the TCR library. Points on this clonotype: Its antigen is not identified.

With V trimmed by 3 bases and J by 16 bases, 8 bases remained unmatched. This CDR3 contains 12 residues. The germline V gene has CDR1 KGHDR and CDR2 SFDVKD. Combining iRepertoire HTBI primers with Arm-PCR of CDR3 regions, the authors built TCR beta libraries. Methods used by the authors: Across samples, around 60 TRBV and 13 to 15 TRBJ segments were found. MiXCR, applied by TCRdb to the multiplex PCR reads, yields one record per CDR3 protein. The V and J calls were not made by the authors but by TCRdb's processing. The sample comprises under 450,000 distinct CDR3 sequences, 15% to 20% of which are singletons, and around 20% rests with the top ten. Whole-study results and caveats: Persistent Graves' disease cases displayed lower TCR diversity than newly diagnosed ones.

These data also formed part of another study, on T cells in Graves' hyperthyroidism and ophthalmopathy.

The source of this sequence is a young woman with Graves disease. The chain combines TRBV24-1 with TRBJ1-3; 7 bases agree with TRBD1. The sequenced sample was peripheral blood mononuclear cells (PBMCs), obtained at new diagnosis, from a patient treated with antithyroid drugs. The DNA for the CDR3 is TGTGCCACCAGTGATGGCCCGGGACAGACTTATTTT. Its translation: CATSDGPGQTYF.